These T cell receptor beta chains were read from a single sample in a study of blood T cells in healthy people across ages. TCRdb reanalysed the 5' RACE reads using MiXCR and keeps one entry per CDR3 protein. Among hundreds of thousands of distinct CDR3 sequences listed, around 38% were seen once. The specimen was blood. The source of these receptors is a man at least 80 years old in good health. CDR3s include the opening cysteine and the closing phenylalanine or tryptophan.

V gene: TRBV7-2
J gene: TRBJ2-7
CDR3 protein: CASSLSEGAREQYF

V gene: TRBV7-2
J gene: TRBJ1-6
CDR3 protein: CASSLARTYNSPLHF

V gene: TRBV15
J gene: TRBJ2-2
CDR3 protein: CATSKPGQPNTGELFF

V gene: TRBV3-1
J gene: TRBJ2-3
CDR3 protein: CASRRAGTSTDTQYF

V gene: TRBV12-5
J gene: TRBJ2-7
CDR3 protein: CASGLRNRGLEQYF

V gene: TRBV7-9
J gene: TRBJ1-6
CDR3 protein: CASSLLLDKALNSPLHF

V gene: TRBV3-1
J gene: TRBJ2-7
CDR3 protein: CASSLRQGNEQYF

V gene: TRBV5-1
J gene: -
CDR3 protein: CASSGRPETQYF

V gene: TRBV28
J gene: TRBJ2-4
CDR3 protein: CASSLPGGDGNIQYF

V gene: TRBV7-3
J gene: TRBJ2-7
CDR3 protein: CASSLIRTSGGRNNEQYF